One sample yielded the 8 T cell receptor beta chains listed below, sequenced in a study of T cell responses to AZD1222 COVID-19 vaccine. The assay was immunoSEQ multiplex PCR, and TCRdb's table has in-frame clones only and misses some. This table holds over 65,000 clones, 70% to 80% found once. This sample comprised peripheral blood, obtained on day 0 of AZD1222 vaccination. These receptors all stem from an adult in good health.

The chain carries TRBV27 and TRBJ1-1, with D unclear. V lost 1 base and J lost 1, with 4 bases in between. This CDR3 has 13 residues. Germline-derived CDR1 and CDR2 are MNHEY and SMNVEV (reference sequence). For the CDR3, the DNA is TGTGCCAGCAGTTTATTGTCGAACACTGAAGCTTTCTTT. It codes for CASSLLSNTEAFF.

This clone has a handful of counts. The chain joins TRBV5-1 to TRBJ1-3, with no clear D. Germline CDR1 and CDR2: SGHRS and YFSETQ. Deletions cut 0 bases from V and 2 bases from J, with 6 bases between. The CDR3 contains 14 residues. In nucleotides, the CDR3 is TGCGCCAGCAGCTTGGGGGCAACTGGAAACACCATATATTTT. As protein: CASSLGATGNTIYF.

This chain links TRBV7-2 with TRBJ1-6; no firm D call. The CDR3 runs to 14 residues. V was clipped by 1 base and J by 7 bases, with 8 bases between them. The germline V gene has CDR1 SGHTA and CDR2 FQGNSA. CDR3 coding DNA: TGTGCCAGCAGCTTAGAGGCGGGAAATTCACCCCTCCACTTT. Translated, it gives CASSLEAGNSPLHF.

The chain is built from TRBV28 and TRBJ2-1; TRBD2 matches 7 bases. Germline V gene sequence: CDR1 MDHEN, CDR2 SYDVKM. Trimming cost V 2 bases and J 0 bases; bases outside gene matches: 1. The CDR3 spans 15 residues. The CDR3 DNA follows: TGTGCCAGCAGTTTAGCGGGAGACTCCTACAATGAGCAGTTCTTC. Its protein product is CASSLAGDSYNEQFF. The whole variable domain, remainder taken from reference TRBV28 and TRBJ2-1, is DVKVTQSSRYLVKRTGEKVFLECVQDMDHENMFWYRQDPGLGLRLIYFSYDVKMKEKGDIPEGYSVSREKKERFSLILESASTNQTSMYLCASSLAGDSYNEQFFGPGTRLTVL.

The genes are TRBV7-9 and TRBJ2-7; 7 nucleotides agree with TRBD2. The V gene's germline CDR1 is SEHNR and CDR2 FQNEAQ (reference sequence). The ends lost 6 bases at V and 6 bases at J; junction bases unmatched: 14. The CDR3 has 15 residues. Here the CDR3 reads CASSYRLGGSIEQYF. The CDR3 DNA sequence: TGTGCCAGCAGTTATCGACTTGGCGGGAGTATCGAGCAGTACTTC.

The chain employs TRBV12-3 or TRBV12-4 and TRBJ1-6; D is uncertain. V lost 7 bases and J lost 0, with 4 bases in between. The CDR3 sequence is 13 residues long. The CDR3 DNA follows: TGTGCCAGCACTAGCTCCTATAATTCACCCCTCCACTTT. Translation gives CASTSSYNSPLHF.

The J gene is TRBJ2-7, the V gene TRBV15; the D gene is possibly TRBD2 (5 bases). Germline CDR1 reads LNHNV; CDR2 reads YYDKDF (reference sequence). The CDR3 contains 16 residues. Trimming left V 3 bases short and J 5 bases short, with 20 bases between. This chain's CDR3 is CATSRTMTYGENEQYF. Written as DNA, the CDR3 is TGTGCCACCAGCAGGACCATGACGTACGGGGAGAACGAGCAGTACTTC.

The genes are TRBV18 and TRBJ2-3, with D unclear. Trimming cost V 1 base and J 0 bases, with 11 bases left between them. Germline V gene lookup returns CDR1 KGHSH and CDR2 LQKENI. The CDR3 loop spans 16 amino acids. The DNA for the CDR3 is TGTGCCAGCTCACCACGACTCATACTAAGCACAGATACGCAGTATTTT. Amino acid sequence: CASSPRLILSTDTQYF.